Following are 7 T cell receptor beta chains from one sample sequenced in a study of vaccination effects on CD4 cells after COVID-19. Following culture for around 10 days, CD4+ T cells were isolated. Everyone in the study got two shots of either the BNT162b2 or mRNA-1273 vaccine. These receptors have no identified antigens. Here immunoSEQ multiplex PCR was the method, and the copy in TCRdb shows in-frame clones only, minus some. The sample records roughly 41,000 clones, about two thirds being singletons. This specimen was CD4+ T cells from PBMCs cultured without peptide, taken after COVID-19 vaccination. The receptors here all came from a human donor who received a COVID-19 vaccine.

The chain joins TRBV3-1 (or the pseudogene TRBV3-2) to TRBJ2-3; 9 positions agree with TRBD1. Per germline, CDR1 LGHDT and CDR2 YNNKEL (reference sequence). Trimming cost V 10 bases and J 1 base; bases outside gene matches: 6. This CDR3 is built from 14 residues. CDR3 sequence (DNA): TGTGCCACCTCTCGGACAGGGGGCACAGATACGCAGTATTTT. Protein sequence: CATSRTGGTDTQYF.

This chain uses TRBV6-5 with TRBJ2-5; 14 bases align to TRBD2. Trimming cost V 3 bases and J 5 bases; bases outside gene matches: 2. CDR3 length equals 15 residues. The germline gives CDR1 MNHEY, CDR2 SVGAGI. The CDR3 DNA reads as TGTGCCAGCAGTTATGGACTAGCGGGAGGTGAGACCCAGTACTTC. Translation gives CASSYGLAGGETQYF.

V is TRBV18 and J is TRBJ1-1, with a tentative D call TRBD1 (6 bases). From germline, CDR1 is KGHSH and CDR2 LQKENI. The V and J ends lost 5 bases and 1 base respectively, with 8 bases between them. The CDR3 loop spans 13 amino acids. CDR3 sequence (DNA): TGTGCCAGCTCAGGGGACAAGAACACTGAAGCTTTCTTT. Protein sequence: CASSGDKNTEAFF. Together with reference TRBV18 and TRBJ1-1, the CDR3 gives the full variable domain: NAGVMQNPRHLVRRRGQEARLRCSPMKGHSHVYWYRQLPEEGLKFMVYLQKENIIDESGMPKERFSAEFPKEGPSILRIQQVVRGDSAAYFCASSGDKNTEAFFGQGTRLTVV.

The CDR3 loop reads CATSRDPAVAGELFF. CDR3 DNA sequence: TGTGCCACCAGCAGAGATCCGGCGGTGGCCGGGGAGCTGTTTTTT. The V call is TRBV15, the J call TRBJ2-2; unclear D gene. This CDR3 has 15 residues. CDR1 and CDR2 (germline): LNHNV, YYDKDF (reference sequence). Trimming stripped 0 bases from V and 6 bases from J, with 11 bases between.

This clone turned up a few times. The rearrangement links TRBV11-3 to TRBJ1-4; 7 nucleotides align to TRBD1. The CDR3 has 15 amino acids. The ends lost 4 bases at V and 5 bases at J; junction bases unmatched: 7. CDR1 and CDR2 from the germline V gene are SGHNT and YENEEA. CDR3 region: CASSSVEGANEKLFF. The CDR3 DNA sequence: TGTGCCAGCAGCTCCGTGGAGGGGGCAAATGAAAAACTGTTTTTT.

The chain has TRBV3-1 (or the pseudogene TRBV3-2) and TRBJ2-7; 9 bases agree with TRBD2. The CDR3 extends over 16 amino acids. CDR1 is LGHDT, CDR2 YNNKEL, per germline (reference sequence). The V and J ends lost 4 bases and 2 bases, in that order; junction bases with no gene match: 9. The chain's CDR3 is CASSRTMASGTYEQYF. The DNA of the CDR3 is TGTGCCAGCAGCCGAACCATGGCTAGCGGGACCTACGAGCAGTACTTC.

V and J are TRBV19 and TRBJ2-3; D call uncertain. Germline V gene lookup returns CDR1 LNHDA and CDR2 SQIVND (reference sequence). The CDR3 spans 15 residues. The V end was cut by 6 bases, the J end by 4 bases, with 17 bases between. The CDR3: CASRGIWPDPDTQYF. The CDR3 DNA sequence: TGTGCCAGTAGGGGAATTTGGCCGGACCCAGATACGCAGTATTTT.